These T cell receptor beta chains were read from a single sample in a study of metastatic and nonmetastatic thyroid tumors. TCRdb reassembled clones from the PCR reads with MiXCR. The sample lists 28,000 or so clones, roughly 15% seen once, with 3.5% to 4.5% in the top ten. Specimen: blood. These receptors were obtained from a female donor with papillary thyroid cancer or a benign thyroid nodule (not recorded which). Some clones in this sample may be carry-over from other donors' samples. The CDR3 runs from the conserved cysteine through the conserved F or W. The order of the fields is clone size, V gene, J gene, CDR3 protein. Some rows have no size entry. The others give once, few or many, or a class for an expanded clone.

-	TRBV6-5	TRBJ1-1	CASSFMRGMNTEAFF
few	TRBV28	TRBJ2-7	CASSCVGSYEQYF
-	TRBV11-3	TRBJ2-7	CASSGLAGGGEQYF
many	TRBV18	TRBJ2-1	CASSPNLETYNEQFF
many	TRBV5-1	TRBJ2-5	CASSLGGGGPRRETQYF
-	TRBV27	TRBJ2-1	CASSNSTSGRARNEQFF
many	TRBV6-6	TRBJ1-4	CASSYSGQSNEKLFF
many	TRBV6-5	TRBJ2-1	CASSYDGSRYNEQFF
medium-sized	TRBV6-1	TRBJ2-7	CASSEGWVDYEQYF
-	TRBV20-1	TRBJ2-1	CSALRTSGINNEQFF
once	TRBV4-1	TRBJ1-3	CASSQGGTGNTIYF
-	TRBV6-1	TRBJ2-3	CASSVTGLAGDTQYF
many	TRBV7-8	TRBJ2-2	CASRIAGGHTGELFF
-	TRBV20-1	TRBJ2-7	CSARDPLAHSSYEQYF
once	TRBV5-1	TRBJ2-5	CASSYRGAQETQYF
-	TRBV15	TRBJ2-3	CATSRGKGVVTYTQYF
medium-sized	TRBV6-1	TRBJ1-3	CASSQTGPGNTIYF
medium-sized	TRBV25-1	TRBJ2-7	CASSDARAGTGRHEQYF
many	TRBV30	TRBJ2-1	CAWSPGLAGVNEQFF
many	TRBV30	TRBJ2-1	CAWSVRGSYNEQFF
-	TRBV28	TRBJ2-6	CASSSGQFSGANVLTF
many	TRBV2	TRBJ1-2	CASSLGMYYGYTF
many	TRBV3-1	TRBJ1-1	CASSHRPRNTEAFF
-	TRBV4-1	TRBJ2-1	CASSPTESYEQFF
medium-sized	TRBV12-3/TRBV12-4	TRBJ1-3	CASSWDASSGNTIYF
-	TRBV4-1	TRBJ1-1	CASSQAGTGPNTEAFF
many	TRBV3-1	TRBJ2-7	CASSQGRLADEQYF
once	TRBV30	TRBJ1-1	CAWNDWGEAFF
many	TRBV11-1	TRBJ2-3	CASSAASGRTDTQYF
many	TRBV3-1	TRBJ1-1	CASSQGTSAKKAFF
many	TRBV29-1	TRBJ2-1	CSAEGTSGINEQFF
-	TRBV3-1	TRBJ2-1	CASSQVRYNEQFF
many	TRBV5-5	TRBJ2-3	CASSFWTAQGDTQYF
medium-sized	TRBV20-1	TRBJ1-5	CSGKPGGNQPQHF
many	TRBV19	TRBJ1-5	CASSTLPGTSDQPQHF
-	TRBV11-2	TRBJ1-1	CASSPREIGTEAFF
-	TRBV4-1	TRBJ1-1	CASSHRDRVPEAFF
few	TRBV6-1	TRBJ1-5	CASSNNQPQHF
many	TRBV6-5	TRBJ2-2	CASSYSLAGSTGELFF
many	TRBV2	TRBJ2-7	CASSSGTHSYEQYF
few	TRBV6-1	TRBJ2-7	CASRNLEYGESSYEQYF
-	TRBV6-1	TRBJ2-3	CASSVGTPSTGTQYF
-	TRBV5-1	TRBJ1-1	CASGYERAVEAFF
many	TRBV28	TRBJ2-5	CASSTPPRSSGRYQETQYF
many	TRBV9	TRBJ2-3	CASSVVGQGGDTQYF
many	TRBV10-1	TRBJ2-2	CASSESYGRGELFF
-	TRBV27	TRBJ2-1	CASSLGLGANERFF
medium-sized	TRBV13	TRBJ2-7	CASSSRTGLAPSYEQYF
-	TRBV2	TRBJ2-2	CASSTSGSNTGELFF
many	TRBV9	TRBJ2-7	CASSVGQTPYEQYF
-	TRBV30	TRBJ2-7	CAWRGRTSGRDEQYF
many	TRBV4-1	TRBJ2-7	CASSQDVQGPAYEQYF
many	TRBV4-1	TRBJ1-2	CASSQDRLTGSSSPYGYTF
medium-sized	TRBV11-2	TRBJ2-7	CASSLPDSHEQYF
-	TRBV2	TRBJ2-7	CASSGIGQAYEQYF
many	TRBV6-2/TRBV6-3	TRBJ1-5	CASSYVPGQGGPGDQPQHF
many	TRBV3-1	TRBJ2-4	CASSQPRTSGNIQYF
-	TRBV28	TRBJ2-7	CASSSLTPGTSGRGAGEQYF
many	TRBV6-1	TRBJ1-1	CASRATGSTEAFF